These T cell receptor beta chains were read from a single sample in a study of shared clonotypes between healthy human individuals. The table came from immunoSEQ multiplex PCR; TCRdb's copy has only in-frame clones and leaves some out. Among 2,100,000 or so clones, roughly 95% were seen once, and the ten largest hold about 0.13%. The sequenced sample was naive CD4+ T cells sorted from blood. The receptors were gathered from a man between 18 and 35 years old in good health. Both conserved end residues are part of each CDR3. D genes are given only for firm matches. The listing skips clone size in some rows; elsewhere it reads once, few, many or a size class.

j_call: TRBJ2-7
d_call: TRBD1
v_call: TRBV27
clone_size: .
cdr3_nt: TGTGCCAGCAGGCCCCAGACAGGGGGCTCCTACGAGCAGTACTTC
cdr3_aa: CASRPQTGGSYEQYF

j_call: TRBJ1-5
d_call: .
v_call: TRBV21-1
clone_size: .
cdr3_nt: TGTGCCAGCAGCAAGGGGAAGGGGATAGGCAATCAGCCCCAGCATTTT
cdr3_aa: CASSKGKGIGNQPQHF

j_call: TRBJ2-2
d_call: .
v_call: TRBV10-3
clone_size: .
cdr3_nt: TGTGCCATCAGTGAGAGGTTTCAGTCGAACACCGGGGAGCTGTTTTTT
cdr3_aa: CAISERFQSNTGELFF

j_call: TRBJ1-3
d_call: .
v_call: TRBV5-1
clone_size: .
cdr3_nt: TGCGCCAGCAGCAAAGGACGGACCGACTCTGGAAACACCATATATTTT
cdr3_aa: CASSKGRTDSGNTIYF

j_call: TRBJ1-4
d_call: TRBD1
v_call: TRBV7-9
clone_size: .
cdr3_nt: TGTGCCAGCAGCTTGGGCCCGACAGGGACTAATGAAAAACTGTTTTTT
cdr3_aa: CASSLGPTGTNEKLFF

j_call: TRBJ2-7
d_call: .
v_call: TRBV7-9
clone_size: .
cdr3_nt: TGTGCCAGCAGTTCAGGACAGTGGGAGCAGTACTTC
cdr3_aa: CASSSGQWEQYF

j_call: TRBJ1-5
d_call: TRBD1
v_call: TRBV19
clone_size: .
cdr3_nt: TGTGCCAGTAGACCGGGACAGGGCTCCTATAGCAATCAGCCCCAGCATTTT
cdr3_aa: CASRPGQGSYSNQPQHF

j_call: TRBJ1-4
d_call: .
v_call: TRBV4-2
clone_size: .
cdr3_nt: TGTGCCAGCAGCCAAGATCCAGGAGAGGAACAACTGTTTTTT
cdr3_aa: CASSQDPGEEQLFF

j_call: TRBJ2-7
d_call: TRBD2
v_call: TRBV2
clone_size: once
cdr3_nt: TGTGCCAGCAGACGGACTAGCGGGGGCTACGAGCAGTACTTC
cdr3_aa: CASRRTSGGYEQYF

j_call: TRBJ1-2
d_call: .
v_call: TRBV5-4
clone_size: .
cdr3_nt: TGTGCCAGCAGCTTGGCCGTAGGGGCGGGAGGCTACACCTTC
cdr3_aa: CASSLAVGAGGYTF

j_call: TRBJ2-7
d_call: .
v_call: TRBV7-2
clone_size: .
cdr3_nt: TGTGCCAGCAGCCCCCAAACAGGGAGCTCCTACGAGCAGTACTTC
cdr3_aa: CASSPQTGSSYEQYF

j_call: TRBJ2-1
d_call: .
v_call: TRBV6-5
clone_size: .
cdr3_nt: TGTGCCAGCAGCGACGCCGGGGGACAGTACAATGAGCAGTTCTTC
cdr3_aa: CASSDAGGQYNEQFF

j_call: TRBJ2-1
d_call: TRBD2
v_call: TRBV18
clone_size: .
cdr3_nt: TGTGCCAGCTCACCTATAACTAGCGGGAGTGGTGGCTCCTACAATGAGCAGTTCTTC
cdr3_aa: CASSPITSGSGGSYNEQFF

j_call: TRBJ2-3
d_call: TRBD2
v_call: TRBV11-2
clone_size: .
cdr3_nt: TGTGCCAGCAGCCAACCAGCGGGGGGGCCAACAGATACGCAGTATTTT
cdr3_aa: CASSQPAGGPTDTQYF

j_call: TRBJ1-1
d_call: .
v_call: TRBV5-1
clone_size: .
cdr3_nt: TGCGCCAGCAGTACAGGGAGATATGAAGCTTTCTTT
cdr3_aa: CASSTGRYEAFF

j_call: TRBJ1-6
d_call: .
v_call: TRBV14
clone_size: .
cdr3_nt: TGTGCCAGCAGCCAAGCGGACAGCCCATTTCCCCTCCACTTT
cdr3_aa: CASSQADSPFPLHF

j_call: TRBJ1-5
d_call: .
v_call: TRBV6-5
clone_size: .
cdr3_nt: TGTGCCAGCAGTTACTCGAGCACGGGGAATCAGCCCCAGCATTTT
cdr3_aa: CASSYSSTGNQPQHF

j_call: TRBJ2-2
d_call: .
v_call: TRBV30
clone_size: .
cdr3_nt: TGTGCCTGTCAGGCTGTGAACACCGGGGAGCTGTTTTTT
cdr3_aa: CACQAVNTGELFF

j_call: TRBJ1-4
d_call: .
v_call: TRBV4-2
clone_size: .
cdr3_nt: TGTGCCAGCAGCCAAGACGGGCAGGAGAATGAAAAACTGTTTTTT
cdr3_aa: CASSQDGQENEKLFF

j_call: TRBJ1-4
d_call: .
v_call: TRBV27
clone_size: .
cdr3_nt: TGTGCCAGCAGTCCCTCGTCGGCAGTGGGGGATGAAAAACTGTTTTTT
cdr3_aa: CASSPSSAVGDEKLFF

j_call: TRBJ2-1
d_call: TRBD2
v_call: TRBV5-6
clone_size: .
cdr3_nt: TGTGCCAGCAGCCCATCCGGGACTAGCGTTTACCATGAGCAGTTCTTC
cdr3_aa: CASSPSGTSVYHEQFF

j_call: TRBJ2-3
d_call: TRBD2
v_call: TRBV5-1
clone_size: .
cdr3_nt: TGCGCCAGCAGCGTAGGGACTAGCGGGGGCGCAGATACGCAGTATTTT
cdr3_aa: CASSVGTSGGADTQYF

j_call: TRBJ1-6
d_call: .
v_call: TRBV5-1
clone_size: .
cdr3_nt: TGCGCCAGCAGCCAACAGACAGCGACCACGAATTCACCCCTCCACTTT
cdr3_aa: CASSQQTATTNSPLHF

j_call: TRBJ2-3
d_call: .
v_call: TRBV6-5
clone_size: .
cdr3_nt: TGTGCCAGCAGTTTACAGGGTAGCACAGATACGCAGTATTTT
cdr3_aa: CASSLQGSTDTQYF

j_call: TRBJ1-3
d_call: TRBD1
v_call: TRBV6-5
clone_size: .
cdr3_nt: TGTGCCAGCAGTTACACATCGACAGGGGTTGGAAACACCATATATTTT
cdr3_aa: CASSYTSTGVGNTIYF

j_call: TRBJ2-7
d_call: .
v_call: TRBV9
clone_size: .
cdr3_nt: TGTGCCAGCAGCGTAGCCTTATTTGACGAGCAGTACTTC
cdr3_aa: CASSVALFDEQYF

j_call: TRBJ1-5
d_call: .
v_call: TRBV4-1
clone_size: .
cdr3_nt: TGCGCCAGCAGCCAAGGGCAGGGGTTCAATCAGCCCCAGCATTTT
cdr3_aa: CASSQGQGFNQPQHF

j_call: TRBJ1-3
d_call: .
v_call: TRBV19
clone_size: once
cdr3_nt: TGTGCCAGTAGTATATTAGGGACCGGAAACACCATATATTTT
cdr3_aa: CASSILGTGNTIYF

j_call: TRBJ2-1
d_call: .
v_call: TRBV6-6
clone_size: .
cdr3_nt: TGTGCCAGCAGCCCAACCAAGACTACAGGGACTGAGCAGTTCTTC
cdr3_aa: CASSPTKTTGTEQFF

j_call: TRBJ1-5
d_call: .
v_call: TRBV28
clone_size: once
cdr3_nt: TGTGCCAGCAGTTCCGGGAGTTATCAGCCCCAGCATTTT
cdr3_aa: CASSSGSYQPQHF

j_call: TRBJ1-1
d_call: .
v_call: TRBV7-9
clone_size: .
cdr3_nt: TGTGCCAGCAGCCATGGGACATTGAGTTTAAACACTGAAGCTTTCTTT
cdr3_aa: CASSHGTLSLNTEAFF

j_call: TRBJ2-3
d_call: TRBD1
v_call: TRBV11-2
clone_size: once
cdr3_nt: TGTGCCAGCAGCATCGGACAGGTGATATACACAGATACGCAGTATTTT
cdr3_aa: CASSIGQVIYTDTQYF

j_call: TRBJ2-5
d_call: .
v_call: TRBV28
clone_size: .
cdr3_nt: TGTGCCAGCAGTTTTCGACACCCAAGGGAGACCCAGTACTTC
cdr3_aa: CASSFRHPRETQYF

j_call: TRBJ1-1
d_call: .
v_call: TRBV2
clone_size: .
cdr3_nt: TGTGCCAGCAGTGATTGGGGAACCAAAGAAGCTTTCTTT
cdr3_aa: CASSDWGTKEAFF

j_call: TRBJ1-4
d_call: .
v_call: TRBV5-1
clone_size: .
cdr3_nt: TGCGCCAGCGCCGTCCGGGACACCCATGAAAAACTGTTTTTT
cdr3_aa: CASAVRDTHEKLFF

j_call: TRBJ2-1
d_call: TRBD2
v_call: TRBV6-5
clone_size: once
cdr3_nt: TGTGCCAGCAGCCCAGCCGAGCGGGGGGGCAATGAGCAGTTCTTC
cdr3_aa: CASSPAERGGNEQFF

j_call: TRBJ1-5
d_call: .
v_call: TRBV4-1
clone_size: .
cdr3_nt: TGCGCCAGCAGCCAAGGGTATTTGGGCAATCAGCCCCAGCATTTT
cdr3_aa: CASSQGYLGNQPQHF

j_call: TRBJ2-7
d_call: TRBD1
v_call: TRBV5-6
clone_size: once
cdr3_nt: TGTGCCAGCAGTTCACTTGACAGGGACTCCTACGAGCAGTACTTC
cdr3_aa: CASSSLDRDSYEQYF

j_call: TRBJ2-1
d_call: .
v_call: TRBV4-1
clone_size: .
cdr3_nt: TGCGCCAGCAGCCATCTCGGCTACAATGAGCAGTTCTTC
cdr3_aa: CASSHLGYNEQFF